The clone carrying this T cell receptor beta chain was seen ten or more times. This sample was included in a study of T cells after yellow fever vaccination. On the study more broadly: In the case of low-cell-number fractions, SMART-Seq v4 Ultra Low Input was used for preparation.

Conversion of TCR transcripts into cDNA relied on 5'RACE template switching, which added a universal primer site and UMIs. TCRdb fed the 5' RACE reads into MiXCR, producing one record per CDR3 protein. The sample lists approximately 260,000 distinct CDR3 sequences, about 5% occurring once. This CDR3 is built from 14 residues. Between the trimmed V and J ends, which lost 5 bases and 2 bases, there was a span of 15 bases. CDR1 is SQVTM, CDR2 ANQGSEA, per germline. The sequencing here drew on CD4+ T cells sorted from PBMCs, taken on the day of the yellow fever booster vaccination. The chain uses TRBV29-1 and TRBJ1-2; possible D gene TRBD1, 5 bases. The origin of this receptor is a man in his late teens or twenties who received the YFV17D yellow fever vaccine. DNA for the CDR3: TGCAGCGTTTCAATGGGACGGGAAAACTATGGCTACACCTTC. Its protein product is CSVSMGRENYGYTF.